The T cell receptor beta chain under discussion was sequenced for a study of Ad26.COV2.S vaccination and SARS-CoV-2 variants. On the study more broadly: Recipients of Ad26.COV2.S got it intramuscularly, once or twice 56 days apart. Notes on the study in general: Those who received the vaccine showed greater spike-specific TCR breadth than those given placebo. The authors reported substantial breadth in spike-specific CD8+ and CD4+ T cell responses after vaccination.

Treatment given: approximately 18 received Ad26.COV2.S at low or high dose, single or two shots; roughly five received placebo; per-sample allocation not given. Sampling took place 63 days after the first vaccine or placebo injection. An adult of 18-55 years in Boston served as donor. In regard to this clone: The antigen remains unidentified.

Clones were sequenced by immunoSEQ multiplex PCR, and TCRdb holds only the in-frame ones, with some missing. Here the sample spans roughly 700,000 clones, 80% to 90% being singletons. Looked up from germline, CDR1 is SQVTM and CDR2 is ANQGSEA. This CDR3 is 13 amino acids long. Trimming removed 5 bases from V and 5 bases from J, with 15 bases in between. The clonotype was recovered from a person aged 18 to 65 who received the Ad26.COV2.S COVID-19 vaccine or a placebo. The chain recombines TRBV29-1 with TRBJ1-1; D is possibly TRBD1 (5 bases). Source: peripheral blood, taken in a trial of Ad26.COV2.S vaccine versus placebo. The CDR3 bases are TGCAGCGTTCAGGGCACCCTTGGGACTGAAGCTTTCTTT. Its translation is CSVQGTLGTEAFF.